This T cell receptor (beta chain) was observed in a study of blood T cells in healthy people across ages. The study's findings and limits: The CMV status of each donor remained undetermined, and this could have confounded shifts in expanded clonotypes. In older individuals, TCR beta diversity per million T cells was lower, falling roughly linearly with age.

The CDR3 has 15 amino acids. CDR1 and CDR2 (germline): MNHNY, SVGAGI (reference sequence). V lost 6 bases and J lost 0, with 15 bases in between. Concerning this clonotype: The antigen is not known.

A second PCR, run for roughly 6 to 11 cycles, used a sample-barcoded 5' primer plus a J-beta primer mix. TCRdb recomputed calls from the 5' RACE reads with MiXCR, one row per CDR3 protein. This sample has 750,000 to 1,000,000 distinct CDR3 sequences; about 27% occur once, and the top ten carry about a tenth. The data also belong to a second study, concerning T cells of mothers and their children.

The source material was blood. This TCR was recovered from a woman between 35 and 50 years old in good health. V usage is TRBV6-6 and J usage is TRBJ2-7; TRBD1 or TRBD2 may be the D gene (5 bases each). DNA for the CDR3: TGTGCCAGCAGGAAAACGGGACGGTACTCCTACGAGCAGTACTTC. This gives the protein CASRKTGRYSYEQYF.